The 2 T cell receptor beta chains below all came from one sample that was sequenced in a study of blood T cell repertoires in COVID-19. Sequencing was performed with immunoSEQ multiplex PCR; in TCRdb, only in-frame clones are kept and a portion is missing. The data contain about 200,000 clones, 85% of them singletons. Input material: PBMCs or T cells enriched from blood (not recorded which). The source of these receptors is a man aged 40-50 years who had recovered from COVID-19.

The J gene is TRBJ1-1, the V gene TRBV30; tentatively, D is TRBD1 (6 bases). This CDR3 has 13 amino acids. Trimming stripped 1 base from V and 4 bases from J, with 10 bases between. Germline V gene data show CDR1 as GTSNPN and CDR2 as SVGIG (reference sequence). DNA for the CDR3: TGTGCCTGGAGTGGACAGGTGGGCACTGAAGCTTTCTTT. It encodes CAWSGQVGTEAFF.

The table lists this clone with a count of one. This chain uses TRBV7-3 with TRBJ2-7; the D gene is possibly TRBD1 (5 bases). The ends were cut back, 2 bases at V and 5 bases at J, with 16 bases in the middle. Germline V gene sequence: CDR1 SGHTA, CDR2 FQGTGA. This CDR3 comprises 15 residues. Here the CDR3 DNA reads TGTGCCAGCAGCTTATCTGCAGGGATTGGCCACGAGCAGTACTTC. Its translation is CASSLSAGIGHEQYF.